The 9 T cell receptor beta chains presented below share a single source sample, sequenced in a study of T cell repertoires in cytomegalovirus infection. TCRdb itself ran the reads through MiXCR, one entry per CDR3 protein. The top ten clones hold approximately 8.2% of a sample with roughly 630,000 distinct CDR3 sequences, less than 25% of them seen once. The source material was CD8+ T cells from PBMCs. These receptors all stem from a human donor in good health (CMV status not recorded). Some clones in this sample may be carry-over from other donors' samples.

This clonotype has more than one count but fewer than ten. V gene TRBV19 combines with J gene TRBJ2-1; weak D call: TRBD1 (6 bases). This CDR3 region has 16 residues. Germline loops: CDR1 LNHDA, CDR2 SQIVND (reference sequence). V lost 3 bases, J lost 9 bases, and 21 bases lay in between. CDR3 loop: CASSIFLTRGTLEQFF. CDR3 coding DNA: TGTGCCAGTAGTATTTTTTTGACAAGAGGGACACTTGAGCAGTTCTTC.

CDR3 loop: CASSSLAGEKVDEQYV. CDR3 coding DNA: TGTGCCAGCAGTTCACTAGCGGGGGAAAAGGTCGACGAGCAGTACGTC. The genes are TRBV28 and TRBJ2-7; TRBD2 aligns across 11 bases. The CDR3 runs 16 residues. The V and J ends lost 4 bases and 5 bases, in that order; junction bases with no gene match: 10. CDR1 and CDR2 (germline): MDHEN, SYDVKM.

The chain combines TRBV6-2 or TRBV6-3 with TRBJ2-1; D assignment may be TRBD1 or TRBD2 (6 bases each). In germline, CDR1 is MNHEY, CDR2 SVGEGT. The CDR3 totals 16 residues. Trimming removed 4 bases at V and 8 bases at J, with 21 bases between. CDR3: CASSSLGPKGGHEQFF. CDR3 coding DNA: TGTGCCAGCAGTTCCCTCGGTCCAAAGGGGGGCCATGAGCAGTTCTTC.

The V call is TRBV7-9, the J call TRBJ1-2, with TRBD1 as a possible D gene (5 bases). The CDR3 is made up of 18 amino acids. CDR1 SEHNR and CDR2 FQNEAQ come from the germline V gene (reference sequence). Trimming removed 5 bases from V and 0 bases from J, with 22 bases in between. The CDR3 coding sequence is TGTGCCAGCAGCCCTGCATTAATAGACAGACCGGCTAACTATGGCTACACCTTC. Translated: CASSPALIDRPANYGYTF. Combining the CDR3 with reference TRBV7-9 and TRBJ1-2 gives the whole variable domain DTGVSQNPRHKITKRGQNVTFRCDPISEHNRLYWYRQTLGQGPEFLTYFQNEAQLEKSRLLSDRFSAERPKGSFSTLEIQRTEQGDSAMYLCASSPALIDRPANYGYTFGSGTRLTVV.

The sample holds one count of this clonotype. V gene TRBV27 combines with J gene TRBJ2-2; the match to TRBD1 covers 7 bases. Germline-derived CDR1 and CDR2 are MNHEY and SMNVEV (reference sequence). The CDR3 sequence is 15 residues long. The V segment lost 4 bases and the J segment 4 bases; nucleotides outside the gene matches: 6. CDR3: CASSWGQTGTGELFF. The CDR3 DNA is TGTGCCAGCAGTTGGGGACAGACGGGCACCGGGGAGCTGTTTTTT.

This clonotype came up a few times. The genes are TRBV20-1 and TRBJ2-1; 10 nucleotides align to TRBD2. The CDR3 covers 16 residues. CDR1 is DFQATT and CDR2 is SNEGSKA in the germline V gene (reference sequence). The ends lost 0 bases at V and 3 bases at J; junction bases unmatched: 5. The CDR3 region is CSARELSGGVYNEQFF. The CDR3 DNA follows: TGCAGTGCTAGAGAACTCAGCGGGGGGGTCTACAATGAGCAGTTCTTC.

This clonotype has ten or more counts. The J gene is TRBJ1-1, the V gene TRBV4-1; TRBD1 matches 12 bases. V was clipped by 0 bases and J by 5 bases; unmatched bases: 13. The CDR3 length is 19 residues. CDR1 is MGHRA, CDR2 YSYEKL, per germline. The chain's CDR3 is CASSQDLQGQGALGTEAFF. CDR3 DNA: TGCGCCAGCAGCCAAGATCTTCAGGGACAGGGGGCTTTGGGAACTGAAGCTTTCTTT.

This clonotype was counted a few times. The V and J genes are TRBV25-1 and TRBJ2-7, with 9 bases identical to TRBD1. This CDR3 is built from 17 residues. Trimming took 4 bases from V and 3 from J; bases not matched to a gene: 13. Germline CDR1 reads MGHDK; CDR2 reads SYGVNS. This CDR3 is CASSAAPGTGISYEQYF. The CDR3 nucleotides are TGTGCCAGCAGTGCGGCACCCGGGACAGGGATCAGCTACGAGCAGTACTTC.

This clonotype was counted a few times. The chain carries TRBV5-6 and TRBJ2-1, with no clear D. The CDR3 is 17 amino acids. Germline CDR1 reads SGHDT; CDR2 reads YYEEEE. Trimming removed 0 bases at V and 3 bases at J, with 16 bases between. In DNA form, the CDR3 reads TGTGCCAGCAGCTTGGGTGGGCACTCCCTTGACTACAATGAGCAGTTCTTC. Its protein is CASSLGGHSLDYNEQFF.